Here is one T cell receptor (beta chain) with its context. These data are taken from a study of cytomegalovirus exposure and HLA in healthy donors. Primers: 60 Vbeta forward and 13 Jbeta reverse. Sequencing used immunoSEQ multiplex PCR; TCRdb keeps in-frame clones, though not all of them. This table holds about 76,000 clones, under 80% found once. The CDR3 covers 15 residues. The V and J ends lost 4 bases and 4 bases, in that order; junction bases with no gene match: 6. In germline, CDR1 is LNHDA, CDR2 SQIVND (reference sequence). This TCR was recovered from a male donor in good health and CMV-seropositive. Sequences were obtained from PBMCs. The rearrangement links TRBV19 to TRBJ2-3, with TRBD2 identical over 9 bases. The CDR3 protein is CASSRRGGLPDTQYF. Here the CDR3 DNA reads TGTGCCAGTAGTAGGCGGGGGGGCCTCCCAGATACGCAGTATTTT.